Listed below are T cell receptor beta chains from one sample, sequenced in a study of shared clonotypes between healthy human individuals. Sequencing used immunoSEQ multiplex PCR; TCRdb keeps in-frame clones, though not all of them. The table has approximately 1,000,000 clones, approximately 80% seen once. The sample taken for sequencing was memory CD4+ T cells from PBMCs. The origin of the receptors is a man aged 18 to 30 in good health. Some clones in this sample may be carry-over from other donors' samples. Each CDR3 is given with its conserved first and last residue. A D gene is named only where the DNA matches it firmly. Size is stated for part of the rows, as once, few or many counts, or as a class when the clone is expanded.

d_gene	v_gene	abundance	j_gene	CDR3nt	CDR3aa
.	TRBV5-1	.	TRBJ1-1	TGCGCCAGCAGCTTGTCGGGGGCAAAGGCTTTCTTT	CASSLSGAKAFF
.	TRBV29-1	.	TRBJ1-2	TGCAGGTTCTATCGGGGGGGCTATGGCTACACCTTC	CRFYRGGYGYTF
TRBD1	TRBV2	.	TRBJ2-5	TGTGCCAGCACCCGAGACAGGGTTGAGACCCAGTACTTC	CASTRDRVETQYF
.	TRBV27	.	TRBJ2-3	TGTGCCAGCAGACCTAATAGCGGAAATACGCAGTATTTT	CASRPNSGNTQYF
.	TRBV10-3	.	TRBJ1-2	TGTGCCATCAGTGCCTTCAGGGGCGGAACTAACTATGGCTACACCTTC	CAISAFRGGTNYGYTF
TRBD2	TRBV28	.	TRBJ2-1	TGTGCCAGCAGTCCCACTAGCGGGAGAGACAGGAATGAGCAGTTCTTC	CASSPTSGRDRNEQFF
.	TRBV30	.	TRBJ2-1	TGTGCCTGGAGTCCAGTTGACCAACGGAGGGTCTTC	CAWSPVDQRRVF
.	TRBV28	once	TRBJ2-1	TGTGCCAGCAGGGACAGCCAACCCTACAATGAGCAGTTCTTC	CASRDSQPYNEQFF
TRBD1	TRBV28	once	TRBJ1-2	TGTGCCAGCAGTCCGACTCCGGGACAGGGACGCTATGGCTACACCTTC	CASSPTPGQGRYGYTF
.	TRBV27	many	TRBJ1-2	TGTGCCAGCAGTTACCGGGTCTCGGGCGGTTATGGCTACACCTTC	CASSYRVSGGYGYTF
.	TRBV27	.	TRBJ1-1	TGTGCCAGCAGTCCTATAGGGTGGAACACTGAAGCTTTCTTT	CASSPIGWNTEAFF
.	TRBV10-1	.	TRBJ2-4	TGCGCCAGCAGTGAGTCGAGTCATCCTAAAAACATTCAGTACTTC	CASSESSHPKNIQYF
.	TRBV11-1	.	TRBJ2-1	TGTGCCAGCAGCGTGGACTTTACCTCCTACAATGAGCAGTTCTTC	CASSVDFTSYNEQFF
TRBD2	TRBV28	.	TRBJ2-3	TGTGCCAGCAGTCCTGGGACTAGCGGAGATACGCAGTATTTT	CASSPGTSGDTQYF
TRBD1	TRBV14	few	TRBJ2-3	TGTGCCAGCAGCCAAGATCGGGCGCGGACAGGGTTTAGAGATACGCAGTATTTT	CASSQDRARTGFRDTQYF
.	TRBV5-1	few	TRBJ2-1	TGCGCCAGCAGCTTGGGACCGGAGGGCTCCTACAATGAGCAGTTCTTC	CASSLGPEGSYNEQFF
.	TRBV10-3	.	TRBJ2-7	TGTGCCATCAGTGAGTCCCCGGGGAAGGACGAGCAGTACTTC	CAISESPGKDEQYF
TRBD1	TRBV19	.	TRBJ2-2	TGTGCCAGTAGTATAAGACAGGGTTCGAACACCGGGGAGCTGTTTTTT	CASSIRQGSNTGELFF
TRBD1	TRBV7-6	.	TRBJ1-1	TGTGCCAGCAGCGCGTACAGGGGCATGAACACTGAAGCTTTCTTT	CASSAYRGMNTEAFF
.	TRBV6-5	.	TRBJ1-1	TGTGCCAGCAACTGGGGACGTGAAGCTTTCTTT	CASNWGREAFF